The source of this T cell receptor beta chain is a study of blood T cells in healthy people across ages. General study points: The unsorted PBMCs prevented any conclusive comparison of naive versus antigen-experienced cells.

The CDR3 totals 14 residues. Next came a second PCR, run for roughly 6 to 11 cycles, which used a sample-barcoded 5' primer along with a J-beta primer mix. Via MiXCR, TCRdb re-called the 5' RACE reads, giving one row per CDR3 protein. The data hold roughly 700,000 distinct CDR3 sequences, with more than 20% observed a single time. The study isolated at least 6.5 million PBMCs from each sample. This clonotype was picked up a small number of times. Its antigen is currently unknown. These sequences were also reported in another study, on T cells of mothers and their children. That paper adds: A few healthy Caucasian mothers and their six children were the donors. Each mother yielded more than 8 million TCR beta CDR3 reads. Each child yielded about 3 million reads.

The genes are TRBV21-1 and TRBJ2-6; TRBD1 reflects the table's D call only, with no check against the DNA. TRBV21-1 is designated a pseudogene. Sequencing was performed on blood. The TCR was taken from a boy between 10 and 17 years old in good health. This CDR3 is CASIRTGGANVLTF. CDR3 in DNA: TGTGCCAGCATCCGGACAGGGGGGGCCAACGTCCTGACTTTC.